Included here is one T cell receptor (beta chain) sequence, with context. The germline V gene encodes CDR1 LGHDT and CDR2 YNNKEL (reference sequence). CDR3 size: 15 residues. Between the trimmed V and J ends, which lost 3 bases and 4 bases, there was a span of 13 bases. Participants, roughly 18 to 90 years old, spanned about 26 US areas. Clinical history reported by participants formed the basis on which cohorts were assigned. Recovered status in Cohort 3 required two negative PCRs, clearance, or symptom resolution. TCRdb's table, derived via immunoSEQ multiplex PCR, lists solely in-frame clones and lacks some. This table holds roughly 400,000 clones, around nine tenths found once. This sample was taken from a study of blood T cell repertoires in COVID-19.

The chain has TRBV3-1 (or the pseudogene TRBV3-2) and TRBJ2-4; TRBD1 is a possible D gene (6 bases). The sequencing input was PBMCs or T cells enriched from blood (not recorded which). This clonotype was sampled from a woman aged 45-65 years who had recovered from COVID-19. The CDR3 region is CASSHVRQGKNIQYF. CDR3 nucleotide sequence: TGTGCCAGCAGCCATGTCCGGCAGGGGAAAAACATTCAGTACTTC.